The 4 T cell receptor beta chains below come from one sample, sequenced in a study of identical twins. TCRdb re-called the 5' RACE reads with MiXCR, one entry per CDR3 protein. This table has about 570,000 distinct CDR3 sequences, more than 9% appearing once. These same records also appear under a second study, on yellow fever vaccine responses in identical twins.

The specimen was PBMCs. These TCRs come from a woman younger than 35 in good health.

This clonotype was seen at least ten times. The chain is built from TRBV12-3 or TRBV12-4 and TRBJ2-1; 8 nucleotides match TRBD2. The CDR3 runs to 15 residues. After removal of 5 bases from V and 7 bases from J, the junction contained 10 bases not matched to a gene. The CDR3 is CASSPILAERNEQFF. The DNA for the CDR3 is TGTGCCAGCAGTCCTATACTAGCGGAGCGAAATGAGCAGTTCTTC.

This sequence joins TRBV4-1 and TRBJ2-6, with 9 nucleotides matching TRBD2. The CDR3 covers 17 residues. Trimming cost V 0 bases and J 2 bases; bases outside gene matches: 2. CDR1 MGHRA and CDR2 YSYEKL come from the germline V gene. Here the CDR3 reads CASSQESSGAGANVLTF. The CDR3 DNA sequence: TGCGCCAGCAGCCAAGAATCTAGCGGGGCTGGGGCCAACGTCCTGACTTTC.

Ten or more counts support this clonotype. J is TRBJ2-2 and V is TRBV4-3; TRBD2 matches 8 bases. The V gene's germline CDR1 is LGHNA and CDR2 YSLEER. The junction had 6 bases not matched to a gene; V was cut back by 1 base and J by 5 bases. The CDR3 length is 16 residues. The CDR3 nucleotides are TGCGCCAGCAGCCAAGCGGGACTAGGGTTAACCGGGGAGCTGTTTTTT. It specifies CASSQAGLGLTGELFF.

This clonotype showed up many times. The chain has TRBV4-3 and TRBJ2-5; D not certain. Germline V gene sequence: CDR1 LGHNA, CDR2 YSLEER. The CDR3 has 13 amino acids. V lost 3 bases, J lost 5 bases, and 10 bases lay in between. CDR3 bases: TGCGCCAGCAGCCAGACCCGGGTGGAGACCCAGTACTTC. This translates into CASSQTRVETQYF.